The clone carrying this T cell receptor beta chain was counted many times. The antigen remains unidentified. The entry originates in a study of T-cell memory formation after mild COVID-19. Across the whole study: TCR clusters were mostly donor specific.

Notes on the study in general: Contracting clones, day 15 to 85, had balanced CD4/CD8, and later expanders favored CD4+. The study found contracting CD4+ clones mainly in CM and EM and contracting CD8+ clones in EMRA.

Using constant-segment primers, 5'RACE produced TCR alpha and TCR beta cDNA libraries carrying sample barcodes and UMIs. TCRdb analysed the 5' RACE reads with MiXCR anew, one entry per CDR3 protein. The data hold 400,000 to 500,000 distinct CDR3 sequences, with about 20% observed a single time. This CDR3 is 16 amino acids long. V was pared by 5 bases and J by 4 bases, with 7 bases of the junction left unmatched. From germline, CDR1 is MNHEY and CDR2 SVGEGT. The genes are TRBV6-2 or TRBV6-3 and TRBJ2-1; TRBD2 matches 11 bases. This sequence was found in an adult woman who had mild COVID-19 (a few samples of this study predate the infection). Cell type and time point are not known. The sample was PBMCs or a T cell subset sorted from them (not recorded which). The CDR3 protein is CASSRVAGGPYNEQFF. The DNA for the CDR3 is TGTGCCAGCAGTCGCGTAGCGGGAGGGCCTTACAATGAGCAGTTCTTC.